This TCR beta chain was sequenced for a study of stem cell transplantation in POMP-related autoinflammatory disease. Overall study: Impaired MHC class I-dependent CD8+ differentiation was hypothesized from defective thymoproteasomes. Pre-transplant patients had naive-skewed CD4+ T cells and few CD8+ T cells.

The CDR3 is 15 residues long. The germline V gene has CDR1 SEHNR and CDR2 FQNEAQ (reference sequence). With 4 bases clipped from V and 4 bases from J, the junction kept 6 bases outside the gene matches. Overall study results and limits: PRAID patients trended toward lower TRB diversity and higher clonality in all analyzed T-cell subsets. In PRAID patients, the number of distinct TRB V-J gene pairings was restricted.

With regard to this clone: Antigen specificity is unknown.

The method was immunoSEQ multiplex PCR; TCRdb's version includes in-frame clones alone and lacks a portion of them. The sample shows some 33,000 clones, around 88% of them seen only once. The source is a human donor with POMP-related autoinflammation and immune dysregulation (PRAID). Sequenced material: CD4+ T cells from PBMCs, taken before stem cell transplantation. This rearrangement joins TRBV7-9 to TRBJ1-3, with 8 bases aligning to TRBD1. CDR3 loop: CASSSGTGYGNTIYF. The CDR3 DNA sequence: TGTGCCAGCAGCTCCGGGACAGGTTACGGAAACACCATATATTTT. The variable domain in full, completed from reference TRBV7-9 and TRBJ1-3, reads DTGVSQNPRHKITKRGQNVTFRCDPISEHNRLYWYRQTLGQGPEFLTYFQNEAQLEKSRLLSDRFSAERPKGSFSTLEIQRTEQGDSAMYLCASSSGTGYGNTIYFGEGSWLTVV.